The next 28 T cell receptor beta chains were all read from a single sample in a study of T-cell reconstitution after alpha-beta-depleted transplantation in children. Library preparation (for TCRbeta) was performed with unique molecular identifiers. TCRdb reprocessed the PCR reads via MiXCR and lists one record per CDR3 protein. The sample holds about 340,000 distinct CDR3 sequences; more than 10% are singletons and the top ten take approximately 4.3%. Here the sequenced sample was PBMCs, taken from the stem cell graft. These receptor sequences come from a human donor who donated a stem cell graft to a child with Fanconi anemia.

Written as DNA, the CDR3 is TGTGCCAGCAGCTTACGAGACGCGTTCTTGACCGGGGAGCTGTTTTTT. Translation: CASSLRDAFLTGELFF. The chain has TRBV5-4 and TRBJ2-2, with D uncertain. The CDR3 is 16 residues long. Trimming left V 2 bases short and J 5 bases short, with 16 bases between. Looked up from germline, CDR1 is SGHNT and CDR2 is YYREEE (reference sequence).

This clonotype has at least ten counts. The chain uses TRBV29-1 and TRBJ2-6; no clear D. The CDR3 is 16 residues long. Trimming stripped 2 bases from V and 0 bases from J, with 11 bases between. Germline V gene sequence: CDR1 SQVTM, CDR2 ANQGSEA. Here the CDR3 reads CSVELSGYSGANVLTF. The CDR3 DNA reads TGCAGCGTTGAACTTTCCGGTTACTCTGGGGCCAACGTCCTGACTTTC. Full variable domain (missing parts from reference TRBV29-1 and TRBJ2-6): SAVISQKPSRDICQRGTSLTIQCQVDSQVTMMFWYRQQPGQSLTLIATANQGSEATYESGFVIDKFPISRPNLTFSTLTVSNMSPEDSSIYLCSVELSGYSGANVLTFGAGSRLTVL.

This clonotype was found once. The CDR3 here is CASSSDQVVFF. CDR3 nucleotide sequence: TGCGCCAGCAGCTCGGACCAGGTAGTCTTCTTT. This sequence joins TRBV5-1 and TRBJ1-1; no clear D. Deletions cut 3 bases from V and 14 bases from J, with 14 bases between. The CDR3 has 11 amino acids. Per germline, CDR1 SGHRS and CDR2 YFSETQ.

This clonotype was counted a few times. The rearrangement uses TRBV6-5 and TRBJ2-3; D remains ambiguous. Trimming pared 2 bases from V and 5 bases from J, leaving 8 bases between. The CDR3 spans 13 residues. Germline-derived CDR1 and CDR2 are MNHEY and SVGAGI. For the CDR3, the DNA is TGTGCCAGCAGTTACCGCAGAAAAGATACGCAGTATTTT. It encodes CASSYRRKDTQYF.

This clonotype was found a few times. This sequence joins TRBV7-7 and TRBJ2-2, with TRBD2 matching 9 bases. The CDR3 runs 16 residues. From germline, CDR1 is SSHAT and CDR2 FNYEAQ (reference sequence). The V gene end was trimmed by 6 bases and the J gene end by 4 bases; junction bases not matched to a gene: 9. CDR3 nucleotides: TGTGCCAGCAGTCCGGGACTAGCCTCGAGCACCGGGGAGCTGTTTTTT. As protein: CASSPGLASSTGELFF.

The chain employs TRBV20-1 and TRBJ2-1; the D call may be TRBD1 or TRBD2 (5 bases each). This CDR3 has 13 amino acids. Germline V lookup: CDR1 DFQATT, CDR2 SNEGSKA (reference sequence). V gave up 8 bases and J gave up 0 bases, with 11 bases separating them. Here the CDR3 DNA reads TGCAGTTGGCCAGGGAGCTCCTACAATGAGCAGTTCTTC. It codes for CSWPGSSYNEQFF.

The V call is TRBV10-3, the J call TRBJ1-1; TRBD1 matches 8 bases. The CDR3 extends over 16 amino acids. V lost 0 bases to trimming and J lost 10 bases; unmatched junction nucleotides: 13. Germline loops: CDR1 ENHRY, CDR2 SYGVKD. The CDR3 reads CAISESSGQAVDGAFF. Written as DNA, the CDR3 is TGTGCCATCAGTGAGTCGTCGGGACAGGCCGTAGACGGAGCTTTCTTT.

This clonotype was seen a handful of times. The rearrangement links TRBV10-1 to TRBJ2-1, with D perhaps given as TRBD1 or TRBD2 (5 bases each). The CDR3 is 15 amino acids. The V end lost 6 bases, the J end lost 1 base, and 13 bases lay between the germline ends. Germline V gene sequence: CDR1 WNHNN, CDR2 SYGVQD (reference sequence). The CDR3 sequence is CASSPRDGSYNEQFF. Here the CDR3 DNA reads TGCGCCAGCAGCCCCCGGGACGGATCCTACAATGAGCAGTTCTTC.

In this sample, this clonotype turned up many times. V usage is TRBV5-1 and J usage is TRBJ2-5, with D uncertain. With 2 bases removed from V and 2 bases from J, the gap between germline ends came to 7 bases. There are 13 residues in the CDR3. Germline V gene data show CDR1 as SGHRS and CDR2 as YFSETQ. In DNA form, the CDR3 reads TGCGCCAGCAGCTTCGGACGGCAAGAGACCCAGTACTTC. It specifies CASSFGRQETQYF.

This rearrangement joins TRBV7-2 to TRBJ2-5; TRBD2 agrees at 13 bases. With 3 bases clipped from V and 5 bases from J, the junction kept 9 bases outside the gene matches. The CDR3 runs to 17 residues. The germline gives CDR1 SGHTA, CDR2 FQGNSA. This CDR3 reads CASSFRLAGGPKETQYF. DNA for the CDR3: TGTGCCAGCAGCTTCCGACTAGCGGGGGGACCAAAGGAGACCCAGTACTTC.

The CDR3 DNA is TGTGCCAGCAGCCGCCTAACCAGACGGCAAGAGACCCAGTACTTC. It is translated as CASSRLTRRQETQYF. The V call is TRBV4-2, the J call TRBJ2-5; no clear D gene. The V end was cut by 4 bases, the J end by 2 bases, with 14 bases between. There are 15 residues in the CDR3. The V gene's germline CDR1 is LGHNA and CDR2 YNFKEQ.

With respect to this clonotype: In this CDR3 the conserved last residue, phenylalanine or tryptophan, is missing, so a read error is likely. The gene calls are TRBV4-1 and TRBJ1-1, with TRBD1 matching over 7 bases. The J segment lost 1 base and the V segment lost 2 bases, leaving 4 bases of the junction unmatched. This CDR3 region has 15 residues. Germline values: CDR1 MGHRA, CDR2 YSYEKL. The CDR3, as DNA: TGCGCCAGCAGCCAAAACGACAGGGCGAACACTGAAGCTTTCTAT. This encodes CASSQNDRANTEAFY.

The sample holds a few counts of this clonotype. The chain carries TRBV2 and TRBJ1-6; D not certain. CDR3 length: 12 residues. Germline loops: CDR1 SNHLY, CDR2 FYNNEI. The V gene lost 9 bases and the J gene lost 10 bases, with 13 bases spanning the gap. The CDR3: CASGVRVSPLHF. The CDR3 DNA is TGTGCCAGTGGGGTAAGGGTCTCACCCCTCCACTTT.

The genes are TRBV7-2 and TRBJ2-1, with D hard to call. CDR3 size: 13 residues. The V gene's germline CDR1 is SGHTA and CDR2 FQGNSA. V was cut by 5 bases and J by 10 bases, with 15 bases left in between. CDR3 sequence: CASSPPRVREQFF. The CDR3 DNA reads TGTGCCAGCAGCCCTCCTCGGGTCAGGGAGCAGTTCTTC.

This clonotype was counted between two and nine times. The V and J genes are TRBV3-1 and TRBJ2-1, with 8 bases that match TRBD2. Germline assignment: CDR1 LGHDT and CDR2 YNNKEL (reference sequence). The V and J ends lost 1 base and 4 bases, in that order; junction bases with no gene match: 6. This CDR3 comprises 16 residues. DNA of the CDR3: TGTGCCAGCAGCCAAGCGCGGGGGGCTAATTACAATGAGCAGTTCTTC. Translated, it gives CASSQARGANYNEQFF.

In its sample, this clonotype was seen many times. The chain employs TRBV29-1 and TRBJ2-5, with D uncertain. The ends were cut back, 5 bases at V and 5 bases at J, with 6 bases in the middle. Per the germline V gene, CDR1 is SQVTM and CDR2 is ANQGSEA. This CDR3 region has 10 residues. The CDR3 region is CSVFSETQYF. In DNA form, the CDR3 reads TGCAGCGTTTTCTCTGAGACCCAGTACTTC.

The table lists this clonotype with a few counts. The chain has TRBV6-2 or TRBV6-3 and TRBJ2-4; D is undetermined. Trimming cost V 8 bases and J 2 bases, with 13 bases left between them. CDR1 is MNHEY, CDR2 SVGEGT, per germline. The CDR3 contains 14 residues. CDR3 sequence reads: CASYHPGPKNIQYF. The CDR3 DNA is TGTGCCAGCTACCACCCGGGCCCCAAAAACATTCAGTACTTC.

This clonotype was observed many times. The rearrangement links TRBV29-1 to TRBJ1-3; D perhaps matches TRBD1 (5 bases). This CDR3 comprises 14 residues. Trimming left V 3 bases short and J 3 bases short, with 12 bases between. Germline V CDR1 and CDR2: SQVTM, ANQGSEA. CDR3 region: CSVDGASNGNTIYF. The CDR3 nucleotides read TGCAGCGTTGACGGGGCCTCTAATGGAAACACCATATATTTT.

The sample holds many counts of this clonotype. This chain connects TRBV12-3 or TRBV12-4 to TRBJ2-1, with TRBD2 matching 7 bases. The V gene end was trimmed by 2 bases and the J gene end by 2 bases; junction bases not matched to a gene: 3. The CDR3 spans 15 residues. CDR3 sequence reads: CASSLSSGAYNEQFF. CDR3 DNA: TGTGCCAGCAGTTTAAGCAGCGGGGCCTACAATGAGCAGTTCTTC.

This clonotype was found a few times. This rearrangement joins TRBV2 to TRBJ2-1, with D tentatively TRBD1 (5 bases). V was shortened by 3 bases and J by 6 bases, with 15 bases between the two germline ends. The CDR3 covers 15 residues. Germline V gene data show CDR1 as SNHLY and CDR2 as FYNNEI. As DNA, the CDR3 is TGTGCCAGCAGTGATAGTCAGGGTTCTTTCAATGAGCAGTTCTTC. This encodes CASSDSQGSFNEQFF.

This clonotype was recorded only once. Possible read error: a much larger clone is one base away. The J gene is TRBJ2-3, the V gene TRBV4-2; TRBD2 agrees at 10 bases. The CDR3 contains 16 residues. Germline V gene sequence: CDR1 LGHNA, CDR2 YNFKEQ. CDR3 protein: CASSQVSSGGADRQYF. The CDR3 nucleotides read TGTGCCAGCAGCCAAGTCAGCAGCGGGGGGGCGGATAGGCAGTATTTT.

The sample holds a few counts of this clonotype. The rearrangement uses TRBV20-1 and TRBJ2-2; 10 bases agree with TRBD2. The CDR3 runs 17 residues. The trim removed 3 bases at V and 2 bases at J, leaving 9 bases unmatched. The germline V gene encodes CDR1 DFQATT and CDR2 SNEGSKA (reference sequence). CDR3 in DNA: TGCAGTGCTAGGGGTGGACTAGCGGAAGCTAACACCGGGGAGCTGTTTTTT. Its translation: CSARGGLAEANTGELFF.

Turning to this clonotype: One end of the junction varies from germline; a read error may be responsible. The chain links TRBV6-5 to TRBJ1-3; 8 bases fit TRBD1. The germline V gene has CDR1 MNHEY and CDR2 SVGAGI. This CDR3 is 17 amino acids long. The CDR3 is CASSTGQGGNSGNTIYF. CDR3 nucleotides: TGTGCCAGCAGTACTGGACAGGGAGGGAACTCTGGAAACACTATATATTTT.

The rearrangement links TRBV11-2 to TRBJ2-1; 8 bases map to TRBD1. Germline V lookup: CDR1 SGHAT, CDR2 FQNNGV. After removal of 4 bases from V and 8 bases from J, the junction contained 4 bases not matched to a gene. This CDR3 comprises 13 residues. The CDR3 reads CASSYDRGDEQFF. CDR3 DNA sequence: TGTGCCAGCAGCTACGACAGGGGAGATGAGCAGTTCTTC. Based on the CDR3 plus reference TRBV11-2 and TRBJ2-1, the full variable domain is EAGVAQSPRYKIIEKRQSVAFWCNPISGHATLYWYQQILGQGPKLLIQFQNNGVVDDSQLPKDRFSAERLKGVDSTLKIQPAKLEDSAVYLCASSYDRGDEQFFGPGTRLTVL.

The V gene is TRBV28, the J gene TRBJ2-2; TRBD1 might be the D (5 bases). V lost 3 bases, J lost 3 bases, and 14 bases lay in between. Germline V CDR1 and CDR2: MDHEN, SYDVKM. The CDR3 sequence is 16 residues long. CDR3 nucleotide sequence: TGTGCCAGCAGTTTTTTCAGGGAATCGTACACCGGGGAGCTGTTTTTT. Translation gives CASSFFRESYTGELFF.

In this sample, this clonotype turned up a few times. This sequence joins TRBV28 and TRBJ2-7; possibly TRBD1 for D (6 bases). Deletions cut 6 bases from V and 2 bases from J, with 14 bases between. The length of the CDR3 is 14 residues. In germline, CDR1 is MDHEN, CDR2 SYDVKM. This CDR3 is CASSPRGNTYEQYV. For the CDR3, the DNA is TGTGCCAGCAGCCCCAGGGGAAACACCTACGAGCAGTACGTC.

The chain recombines TRBV5-6 with TRBJ1-1; D is unclear. CDR3 length: 12 amino acids. CDR1 SGHDT and CDR2 YYEEEE come from the germline V gene. Trimming pared 7 bases from V and 7 bases from J, leaving 14 bases between. This CDR3 reads CASSTLSGEAFF. The CDR3 DNA follows: TGTGCCAGCTCCACTCTTTCGGGTGAAGCTTTCTTT. Full variable domain (remainder filled in from reference TRBV5-6 and TRBJ1-1): DAGVTQSPTHLIKTRGQQVTLRCSPKSGHDTVSWYQQALGQGPQFIFQYYEEEERQRGNFPDRFSGHQFPNYSSELNVNALLLGDSALYLCASSTLSGEAFFGQGTRLTVV.

This chain joins TRBV28 and TRBJ2-1, with 11 bases fitting TRBD2. CDR3 length: 14 amino acids. V shed 6 bases, J shed 5 bases, and the junction held 3 bases outside the gene matches. Germline V lookup: CDR1 MDHEN, CDR2 SYDVKM. CDR3 bases: TGTGCCAGCAGCGGGACTAGCGGACACAATGAGCAGTTCTTC. This gives the protein CASSGTSGHNEQFF.